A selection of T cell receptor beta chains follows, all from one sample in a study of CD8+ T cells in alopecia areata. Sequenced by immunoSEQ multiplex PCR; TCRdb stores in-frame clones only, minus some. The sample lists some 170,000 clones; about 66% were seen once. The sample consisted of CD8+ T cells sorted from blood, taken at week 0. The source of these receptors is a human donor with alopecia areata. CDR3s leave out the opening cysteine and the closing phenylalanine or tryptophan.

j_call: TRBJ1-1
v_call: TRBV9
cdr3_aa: ASSPDAEAF

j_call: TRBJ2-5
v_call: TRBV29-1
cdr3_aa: SVDGLTQETQY

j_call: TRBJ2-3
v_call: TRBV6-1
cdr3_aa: ASREKWLRDTDTQY

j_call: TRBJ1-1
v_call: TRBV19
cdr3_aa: ASSPRGQPENTEAF

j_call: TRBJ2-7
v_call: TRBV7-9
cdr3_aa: ASSFQTAPGY

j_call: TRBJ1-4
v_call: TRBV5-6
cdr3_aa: ASSLSRSNEKLF

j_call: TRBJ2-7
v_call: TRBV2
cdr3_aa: ASRIRDRGVYEQY

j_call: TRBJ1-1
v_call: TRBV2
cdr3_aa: ASMGWSLDTEAF

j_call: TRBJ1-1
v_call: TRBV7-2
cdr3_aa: ASSPRASGTEAF

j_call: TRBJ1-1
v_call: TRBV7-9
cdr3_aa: ASRFQNTEAF

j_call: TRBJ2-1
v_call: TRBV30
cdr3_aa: AWIGAYNEQF

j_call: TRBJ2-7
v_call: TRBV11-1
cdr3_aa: ASSLEGRGSSYEQY

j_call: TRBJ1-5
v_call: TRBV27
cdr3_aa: ASSLSGAGQPQH

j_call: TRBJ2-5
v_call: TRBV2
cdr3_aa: ASSELRAGGPVETQY

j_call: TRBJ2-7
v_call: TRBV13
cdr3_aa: ASSFTGQGFYEQY

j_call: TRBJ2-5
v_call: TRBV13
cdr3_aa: ASTGGGGPGETQY

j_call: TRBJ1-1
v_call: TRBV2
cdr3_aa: ATITGFTNTEAF

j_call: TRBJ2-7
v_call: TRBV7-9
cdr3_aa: ASSPTDRAEQY

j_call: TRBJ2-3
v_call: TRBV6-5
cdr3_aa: ASSYSTGVDTQY

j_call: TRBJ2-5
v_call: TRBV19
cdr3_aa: ASRDRGETQY

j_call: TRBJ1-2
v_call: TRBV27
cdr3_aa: ASSFNINYGYT

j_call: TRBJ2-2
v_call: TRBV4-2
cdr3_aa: ASSQSDNTGELF

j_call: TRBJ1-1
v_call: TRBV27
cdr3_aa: ASRDRVGTEAF

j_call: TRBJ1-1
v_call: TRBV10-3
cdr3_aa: AISESGRVNTEAF

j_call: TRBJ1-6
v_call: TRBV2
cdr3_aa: ATTTRWGDNSPLH

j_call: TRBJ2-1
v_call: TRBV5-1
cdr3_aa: ASSLALRTRKENEQF

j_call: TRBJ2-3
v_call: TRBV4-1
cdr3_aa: ASSPRDRFTQY

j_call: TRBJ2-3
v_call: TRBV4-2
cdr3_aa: ASSLATGGTDTQY

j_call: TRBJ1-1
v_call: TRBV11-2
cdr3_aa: ASSLGREAF

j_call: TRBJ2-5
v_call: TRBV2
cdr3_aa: ASSRETQY

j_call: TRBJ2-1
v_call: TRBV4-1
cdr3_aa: ASSHDWDSSYNEQF

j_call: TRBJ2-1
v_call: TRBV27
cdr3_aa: ASSFERPNAYNEQF

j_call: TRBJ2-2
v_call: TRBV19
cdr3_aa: ASSMVGGYTGELF

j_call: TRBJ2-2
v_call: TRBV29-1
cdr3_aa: SVEPQMNTGELF

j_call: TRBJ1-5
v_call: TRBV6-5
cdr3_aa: ASSYGQGGQPQH

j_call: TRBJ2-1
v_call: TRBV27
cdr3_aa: ASSSGDYSYNEQF

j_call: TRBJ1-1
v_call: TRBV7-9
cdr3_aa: ASSLEGGTEAF

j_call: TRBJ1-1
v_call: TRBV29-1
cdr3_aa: SVGGDLPNTEAF

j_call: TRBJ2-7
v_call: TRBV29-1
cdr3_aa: SVEDPNSSYEQY

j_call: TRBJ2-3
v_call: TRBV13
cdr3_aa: ASSLFRDRGNTDTQY

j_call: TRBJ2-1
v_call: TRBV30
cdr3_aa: AWRKEYNEQF

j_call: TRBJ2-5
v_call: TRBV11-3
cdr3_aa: ASSLPAGAYQETQY

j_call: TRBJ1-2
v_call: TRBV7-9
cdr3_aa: ASSSRGGTAGYT

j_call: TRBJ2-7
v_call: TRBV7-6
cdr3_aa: ASSPKEQGAREQY

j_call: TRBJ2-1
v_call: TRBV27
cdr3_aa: ASSHPLYSEQF

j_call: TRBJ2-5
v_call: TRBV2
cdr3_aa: ASSKNRETQY

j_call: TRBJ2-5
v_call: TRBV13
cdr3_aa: ASSSGEGTAQETQY

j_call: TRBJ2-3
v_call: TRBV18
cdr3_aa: ASSPYSTSSPDTQY

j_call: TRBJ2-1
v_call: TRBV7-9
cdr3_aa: ASSHRGAAGVYNEQF